This T cell receptor beta chain was sequenced in a study of T cell changes during pregnancy in multiple sclerosis. Clones were read by immunoSEQ multiplex PCR, and TCRdb kept only the in-frame ones, dropping some. The data hold tens of thousands of clones, with over 80% observed a single time. Germline assignment: CDR1 LNHDA and CDR2 SQIVND (reference sequence). The CDR3 runs 12 residues. The V end lost 6 bases, the J end lost 4 bases, and 6 bases lay between the germline ends. V and J are TRBV19 and TRBJ2-2, with D perhaps TRBD1 (6 bases). The source is a female donor with multiple sclerosis, enrolled in a pregnancy study. The specimen comprised CD4+ T cells from peripheral blood mononuclear cells, sampled before pregnancy. The CDR3 loop reads CASRDSTGELFF. The CDR3 nucleotides read TGTGCCAGTAGGGACAGCACCGGGGAGCTGTTTTTT.